Listed here are 6 T cell receptor beta chains from one sample, sequenced in a study of blood T cell repertoires in COVID-19 (TCRdb year 2020). Libraries were built with the immunoSEQ multiplex PCR assay. TCRdb provides this immuneACCESS table in a form limited to in-frame rearrangements. Some clones are lacking; in checked studies, under half of them reflect an unresolved V gene, and why the rest are absent is not known. The sample records roughly 51,000 clones, around 85% of which are singletons. The top ten hold about 3.2% of the sample. The sequenced sample was peripheral blood. These receptors all stem from a woman aged 80 or over with acute or convalescent COVID-19.

The table lists this clone with a count of one. The V and J genes are TRBV6-5 and TRBJ2-7; 10 bases align to TRBD2. Germline-derived CDR1 and CDR2 are MNHEY and SVGAGI. The CDR3 has 15 amino acids. V was pared by 6 bases and J by 3 bases, with 8 bases of the junction left unmatched. As DNA, the CDR3 is TGTGCCAGCAGCAGCGCCAAGCGGGGGGGCTACGAGCAGTACTTC. Its translation: CASSSAKRGGYEQYF.

This sequence joins TRBV7-2 and TRBJ2-5, with TRBD2 matching over 10 bases. J gave up 2 bases and V 1 base, and 4 bases lay outside the gene matches. Germline assignment: CDR1 SGHTA and CDR2 FQGNSA. The CDR3 has 16 residues. The CDR3 protein is CASSLDQAGGQETQYF. Here the CDR3 DNA reads TGTGCCAGCAGCTTAGATCAAGCGGGGGGGCAAGAGACCCAGTACTTC.

The chain recombines TRBV29-1 with TRBJ2-5; 7 nucleotides agree with TRBD1. The CDR3 covers 13 residues. Per the germline V gene, CDR1 is SQVTM and CDR2 is ANQGSEA. The junction had 8 bases not matched to a gene; V was cut back by 7 bases and J by 3 bases. CDR3: CSAQTGSEETQYF. CDR3 nucleotides: TGCAGCGCCCAGACAGGGTCGGAAGAGACCCAGTACTTC.

V is TRBV2 and J is TRBJ1-2; no reliable D call. The V gene lost 6 bases and the J gene lost 0 bases, with 20 bases spanning the gap. The germline gives CDR1 SNHLY, CDR2 FYNNEI. CDR3 size: 17 residues. The CDR3 loop is CASSPGGSPGANYGYTF. The CDR3 DNA is TGTGCCAGCAGCCCTGGAGGAAGTCCGGGAGCTAACTATGGCTACACCTTC. The entire variable domain, with the rest obtained from reference TRBV2 and TRBJ1-2, is as follows: EPEVTQTPSHQVTQMGQEVILRCVPISNHLYFYWYRQILGQKVEFLVSFYNNEISEKSEIFDDQFSVERPDGSNFTLKIRSTKLEDSAMYFCASSPGGSPGANYGYTFGSGTRLTVV.

This clone was detected only once. This sequence joins TRBV7-9 and TRBJ2-1; D gene ambiguous. V was trimmed by 5 bases and J by 3 bases, leaving 8 bases between them. CDR1 and CDR2 (germline): SEHNR, FQNEAQ (reference sequence). The CDR3 totals 13 residues. CDR3 nucleotide sequence: TGTGCCAGCAGCCTAAGCCTCTACAATGAGCAGTTCTTC. Translating gives CASSLSLYNEQFF.

A single count supports this clone. The CDR3 reads CASSYSGNNQPQHF. In nucleotides, the CDR3 is TGTGCCAGCAGTTACTCGGGCAACAATCAGCCCCAGCATTTT. V is TRBV6-5 and J is TRBJ1-5, with D hard to call. Germline assignment: CDR1 MNHEY and CDR2 SVGAGI. Trimming removed 0 bases at V and 3 bases at J, with 6 bases between. This CDR3 contains 14 residues.